Reported below is one T cell receptor (beta chain). Its antigen target is currently unknown. The input lacks base qualities; no much larger clone sits a single base away. The CDR3 spans 15 residues, from the cysteine through the phenylalanine. Only CDR3 DNA is held: 45 bases, read in frame from base 1. The germline V gene encodes CDR1 PRHDT and CDR2 FYEKMQ (reference sequence). The V end gives up 3 bases and the J end 1 base, leaving 6 bases in the junction not matched to a gene. The source of the sample is a study of shared clonotypes between healthy human individuals (dated by TCRdb to the early 2020s). About the investigation overall: Two women and a few men aged 18 to 49 years were included in the cohort. For each donor, CD4 naive and CD4 memory were each given three plates, CD8 naive was given two plates, and CD8 memory was given one plate. To increase sequencing depth and limit assay-specific biases, TCR repertoire library preparation and sequencing were carried out by different laboratories using diverse techniques. Leukapheresis yielded between about 0.94 and 10 billion PBMCs per donor. To estimate repertoire size and how much clonotype sharing occurs between individuals, the study deeply sequenced the blood TCR repertoires of roughly 5 healthy adults.

TCR CDR3 regions were amplified from genomic DNA by multiplex PCR using the deep immunoSEQ assay. Extracted genomic DNA from each cell subset was distributed evenly across all wells of several immunoSEQ 96-well plates, and each plate was treated as a replicate. For sorted subsets, 200 to 250 ng of genomic DNA, equivalent to roughly 33,000 T cell genomes, went into each replicate PCR. Purified libraries were quantified with a Qubit 3.0 fluorometer, sized on a Bioanalyzer 2100, and re-quantified with the KAPA Library Quantification kit. A separate single-read 150-cycle Illumina NextSeq 550 flow cell was used to sequence each immunoSEQ 96-well plate. Per the authors' processing: Because the immunoSEQ output included only junctional sequences and no quality scores, the filtering could not be the same as the filtering used for full-length reads. To assign V/J genes and CDR3, sequences were annotated against IMGT germline references using PyIR, a Python wrapper for IgBLAST v1.9. Reads were filtered out if the reads had weak V/J assignments (E-value above 1e-6), no CDR3, stop codons, out-of-frame junctions, or ambiguous translated residues. V3J clonotypes were defined as sequences sharing the same inferred V gene, J gene, and CDR3 amino acid sequence. To compute the percentage overlap between repertoires, the number of shared unique clonotypes was divided by the size of the smaller repertoire. RTK rarefaction, the Chao1 estimator, and Recon v2.1 estimates of unobserved clonotypes were used to assess repertoire richness. Generation probabilities for all TCRbeta clonotypes obtained by the gDNA method from several donors were computed using OLGA. TCRdb mirrors the immuneACCESS table, restricted to in-frame sequences. Some clones are absent from its copies; in checked studies, under half trace to an unresolved V gene, and the reason for the others is unknown. V and J calls and clone size are as listed in that table; D and trimming were resolved from the DNA. The sample table lists approximately 1.4 million clones, 95% to 99% of them with a count of one. Roughly 0.45% of the sample rests with the top ten.

Donors were healthy HIV-negative adults with no recently reported acute infections or vaccinations. Every donor was a Caucasian adult living in Nashville, Tennessee, USA. Magnetic negative selection was used to enrich CD4+ T cells, after which naive cells were positively selected on CD45RA and the negative fraction became the memory subset. After blood collection by leukapheresis, PBMCs were isolated using Ficoll-Histopaque density gradient centrifugation and then cryopreserved in the vapor phase of liquid nitrogen. Analytical flow cytometry was used to check the purity and quantity of every magnetically sorted T cell population. Genomic DNA was isolated from every sorted fraction and measured by UV absorbance on a Nanodrop 2000c. The research as a whole found: Pairwise subsampling led to the expectation that sequencing depth would affect the degree of clonotype sharing among donors. Incomplete sequencing was indicated by rarefaction of sorted-subset datasets, despite the large sequencing depth. Naive subsets generally had larger estimated clonotype richness than memory subsets. The genetic and exposure-history diversity represented was limited by the small number of donors. Higher generation probabilities were observed for clonotypes shared by all four sorted-subset donors than for non-shared clonotypes. Sharing across a few donors was observed for around 5% of naive CD4, less than 4% of naive CD8, 2% to 2.5% of memory CD4, and about 0.4% of memory CD8 clonotypes. Sampling was restricted to blood, and TCR repertoires in tissue are likely to differ from TCR repertoires in blood.

The receptor was isolated from a man aged 30 to 39 in good health. Sequencing was done on a sample of naive CD4+ T cells sorted from blood. Explained via the paper, the cell subset or site label denotes: CD45RA+ positively selected. The rearrangement combines TRBV13 with TRBJ2-7, and 7 junction bases match TRBD1. The CDR3 region has the sequence CASSLGTGQSYEQYF. The DNA sequence reads TGTGCCAGCAGCTTGGGGACGGGACAGTCCTACGAGCAGTACTTC.